This TCR beta chain was sequenced during a study of beta chain features in type 1 diabetes. CD4+ naive, central memory, regulatory and stem cell-like memory cells were sorted via CD45RO/CCR7/CD25/CD127/CD95/CD27. V was pared by 2 bases and J by 3 bases, with 8 bases between. Looked up from germline, CDR1 is GTSNPN and CDR2 is SVGIG (reference sequence). This CDR3 is built from 13 residues. Sequencing targeted expressed TCRB transcripts, as all isolated RNA had been reverse transcribed. This table comes from immunoSEQ multiplex PCR, and its TCRdb copy is limited to in-frame clones, with some not included. Seen here are hundreds of thousands of clones, about 71% observed once, and the top ten hold approximately 0.053%.

Sequencing was performed on naive CD4+ T cells from blood. The receptor was isolated from a man under 40 in good health. V is TRBV30 and J is TRBJ2-4, with D possibly matching TRBD1 (5 bases). CDR3 in amino acids: CAWSRGGKNIQYF. The CDR3 DNA reads TGTGCCTGGAGTAGGGGTGGCAAAAACATTCAGTACTTC.